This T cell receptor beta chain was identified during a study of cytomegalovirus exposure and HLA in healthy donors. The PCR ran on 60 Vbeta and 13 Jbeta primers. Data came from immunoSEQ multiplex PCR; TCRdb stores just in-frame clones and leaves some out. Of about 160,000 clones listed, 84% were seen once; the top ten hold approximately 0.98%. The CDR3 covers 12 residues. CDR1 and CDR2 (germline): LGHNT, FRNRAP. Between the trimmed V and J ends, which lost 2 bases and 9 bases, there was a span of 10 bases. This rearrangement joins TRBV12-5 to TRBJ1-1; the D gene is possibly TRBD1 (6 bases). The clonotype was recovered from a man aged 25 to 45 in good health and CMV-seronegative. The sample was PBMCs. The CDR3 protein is CASGLPRDKAFF. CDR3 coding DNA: TGTGCTAGTGGTTTGCCCCGGGACAAAGCTTTCTTT.